This T cell receptor beta chain derives from a study of OX40 agonist ivuxolimab in advanced cancers. The germline V gene encodes CDR1 MNHNS and CDR2 SASEGT. V gave up 9 bases and J gave up 4 bases; unmatched junction bases: 6. The CDR3 sequence is 13 residues long. TCRdb keeps only in-frame clones here, not all; method: immunoSEQ multiplex PCR. The top ten clones hold 14% of a sample with approximately 19,000 clones, about 88% of them seen once. This TCR was sampled from an adult with an advanced solid tumor such as melanoma, head and neck, liver or kidney cancer. This chain uses TRBV6-1 with TRBJ1-3; 7 nucleotides agree with TRBD1. Sample: CD4+ or CD8+ T cells sorted from blood, taken in a trial of the OX40 agonist ivuxolimab. The CDR3: CASNDRAGNTIYF. The DNA for the CDR3 is TGTGCCAGTAACGACAGGGCAGGAAACACCATATATTTT.